The text below deals with one TCR beta chain. What it binds is not known. V lost 7 bases, J lost 6 bases, and 4 bases stayed unmatched. Germline values: CDR1 SQVTM, CDR2 ANQGSEA. The CDR3 is 11 residues long. The data were obtained in a study of cytomegalovirus exposure and HLA in healthy donors. Study results and limitations: With DRB1 most and HLA-C fewest, TCR association rates differed between HLA loci in a later analysis.

This PCR relied on a set of 60 Vbeta primers and 13 Jbeta primers. Libraries were prepared by immunoSEQ multiplex PCR; TCRdb keeps only in-frame clonotypes and omits some of them. This repertoire shows 95,000 to 150,000 clones, roughly 86% found once; its top ten account for roughly 1.8%. This clonotype was obtained from a man between 18 and 35 years old in good health and CMV-seronegative. The specimen sequenced was PBMCs. The genes are TRBV29-1 and TRBJ2-3; 7 bases align to TRBD2. CDR3 bases: TGCAGCGCCCGAGCGGGGGATACGCAGTATTTT. Its protein is CSARAGDTQYF.